What follows is one TCR beta chain and its context. Clones were read by immunoSEQ multiplex PCR, and TCRdb kept only the in-frame ones, dropping some. The sample records about 89,000 clones, 80% being singletons. This entry comes from a study of blood T cell repertoires in COVID-19. The CDR3 extends over 14 amino acids. In germline, CDR1 is LNHDA, CDR2 SQIVND (reference sequence). Trimming removed 3 bases from V and 4 bases from J, with 12 bases in between. The sequence came from an elderly woman with acute or convalescent COVID-19. Source material: peripheral blood. The V and J genes are TRBV19 and TRBJ1-2; no clear D gene. CDR3 sequence reads: CASSIRQAVYGYTF. For the CDR3, the DNA is TGTGCCAGTAGTATCAGGCAAGCCGTCTATGGCTACACCTTC. The whole variable domain, filled in from reference TRBV19 and TRBJ1-2, reads DGGITQSPKYLFRKEGQNVTLSCEQNLNHDAMYWYRQDPGQGLRLIYYSQIVNDFQKGDIAEGYSVSREKKESFPLTVTSAQKNPTAFYLCASSIRQAVYGYTFGSGTRLTVV.